This passage covers 5 T cell receptor beta chains from one sample sequenced in a study of T cell repertoires in cytomegalovirus infection. MiXCR, run by TCRdb on the reads, gives a single entry per CDR3 protein. In the table there are 340,000 or so distinct CDR3 sequences, roughly 25% of which are singletons. Their antigens remain unidentified. The source was cultured PBMCs, collected from culture after CMV antigen stimulation. These receptors originate from a human donor in good health (CMV status not recorded). Some clones in this sample may be carry-over from other donors' samples.

The chain uses TRBV12-5 and TRBJ2-3, with a tentative D call TRBD1 (6 bases). Between the trimmed V and J ends, which lost 6 bases and 3 bases, there was a span of 7 bases. The CDR3 has 12 residues. Per germline, CDR1 LGHNT and CDR2 FRNRAP. The CDR3 nucleotides are TGTGCTAGTGGAGGGGGAACAGATACGCAGTATTTT. Its protein is CASGGGTDTQYF.

This clonotype has just a few counts. The rearrangement uses TRBV6-2 or TRBV6-3 and TRBJ1-2, with D uncertain. The CDR3 has 15 amino acids. V was pared by 7 bases and J by 8 bases, with 23 bases between. Looked up from germline, CDR1 is MNHEY and CDR2 is SVGEGT. The CDR3 sequence: CASTLARTGPPGYTF. The CDR3 nucleotides read TGTGCCAGCACCCTAGCCCGCACCGGGCCGCCCGGCTACACCTTC.

This clonotype was seen more than once but under ten times. This chain uses TRBV12-3 or TRBV12-4 with TRBJ1-5; TRBD1 might be the D (6 bases). Trimming cost V 0 bases and J 0 bases, with 15 bases left between them. CDR3 length: 18 residues. In DNA form, the CDR3 reads TGTGCCAGCAGTTTAGCCCGTCCCGACAGGACTAGCAATCAGCCCCAGCATTTT. Translation gives CASSLARPDRTSNQPQHF.

The rearrangement links TRBV4-2 to TRBJ1-2; 7 bases are a match to TRBD1. V gave up 4 bases and J gave up 8 bases; unmatched junction bases: 7. The CDR3 sequence is 13 residues long. Looked up from germline, CDR1 is LGHNA and CDR2 is YNFKEQ. The CDR3, as DNA: TGTGCCAGCAGCCCGACAGGGCGTGGAGGCTACACCTTC. It is translated as CASSPTGRGGYTF.

A few counts support this clonotype. This chain uses TRBV10-1 with TRBJ2-5; D is unclear. V shed 3 bases and J shed 5 bases, with 10 bases lying between them. Germline V gene sequence: CDR1 WNHNN, CDR2 SYGVQD (reference sequence). This CDR3 has 13 amino acids. CDR3 residues: CASSDHPRETQYF. For the CDR3, the DNA is TGCGCCAGCAGTGATCACCCCAGGGAGACCCAGTACTTC.